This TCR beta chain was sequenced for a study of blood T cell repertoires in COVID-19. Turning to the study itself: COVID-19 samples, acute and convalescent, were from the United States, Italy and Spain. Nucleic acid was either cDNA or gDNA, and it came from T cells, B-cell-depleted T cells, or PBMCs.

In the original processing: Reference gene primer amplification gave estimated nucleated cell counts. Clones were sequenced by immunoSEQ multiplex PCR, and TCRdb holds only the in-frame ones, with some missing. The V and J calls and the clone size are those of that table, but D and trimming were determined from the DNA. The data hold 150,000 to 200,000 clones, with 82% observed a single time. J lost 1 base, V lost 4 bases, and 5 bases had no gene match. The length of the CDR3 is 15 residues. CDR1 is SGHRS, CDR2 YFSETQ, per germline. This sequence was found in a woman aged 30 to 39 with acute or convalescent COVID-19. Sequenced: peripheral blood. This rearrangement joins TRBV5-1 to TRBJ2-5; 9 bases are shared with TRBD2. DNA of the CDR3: TGCGCCAGCAGCCCCCTAGCGGGGTCCCAAGAGACCCAGTACTTC. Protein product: CASSPLAGSQETQYF.